This TCR beta chain was found in a study of T cells in localized non-small cell lung cancer. Overall study results and limits: Longer survival (overall) was linked to higher T cell density in blood. Of the top 100 tumor clones, median around 55 were in adjacent lung, 25 to 35 among its top 100.

This CDR3 comprises 14 residues. V dropped 2 bases and J dropped 2 bases, with 8 bases sitting between them. Germline V gene data show CDR1 as SGHDT and CDR2 as YYEEEE. This clone was seen a single time. Antigen unknown. Repertoires were generated with immunoSEQ multiplex PCR, while TCRdb's copy carries only in-frame clones and drops some. Of 25,000 or so clones in the sample, around four fifths were seen once. This sample comprised peripheral blood, obtained before any cancer treatment. The chain is built from TRBV5-6 and TRBJ2-1, with D possibly being TRBD1 or TRBD2 (5 bases each). The receptor's source is a woman between 35 and 75 years old with stage I lung adenocarcinoma. This chain's CDR3 is CASSLRGAYNEQFF. DNA of the CDR3: TGTGCCAGCAGCTTACGGGGCGCCTACAATGAGCAGTTCTTC. Complete variable domain (other parts from reference TRBV5-6 and TRBJ2-1): DAGVTQSPTHLIKTRGQQVTLRCSPKSGHDTVSWYQQALGQGPQFIFQYYEEEERQRGNFPDRFSGHQFPNYSSELNVNALLLGDSALYLCASSLRGAYNEQFFGPGTRLTVL.